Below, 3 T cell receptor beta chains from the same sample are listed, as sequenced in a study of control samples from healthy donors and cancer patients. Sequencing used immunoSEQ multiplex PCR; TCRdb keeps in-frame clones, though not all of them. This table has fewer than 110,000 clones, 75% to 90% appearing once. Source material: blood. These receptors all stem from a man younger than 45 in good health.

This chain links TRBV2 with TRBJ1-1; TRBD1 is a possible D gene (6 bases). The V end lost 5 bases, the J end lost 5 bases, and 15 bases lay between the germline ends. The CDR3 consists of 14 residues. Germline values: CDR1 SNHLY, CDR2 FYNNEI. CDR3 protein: CASSLAGGNTEAFF. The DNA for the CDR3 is TGTGCCAGCAGTCTGGCTGGGGGCAATACTGAAGCTTTCTTT. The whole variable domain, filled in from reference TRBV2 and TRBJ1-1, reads EPEVTQTPSHQVTQMGQEVILRCVPISNHLYFYWYRQILGQKVEFLVSFYNNEISEKSEIFDDQFSVERPDGSNFTLKIRSTKLEDSAMYFCASSLAGGNTEAFFGQGTRLTVV.

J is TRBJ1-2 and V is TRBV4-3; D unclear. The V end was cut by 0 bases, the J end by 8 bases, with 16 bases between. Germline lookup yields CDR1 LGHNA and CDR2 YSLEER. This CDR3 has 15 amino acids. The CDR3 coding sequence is TGCGCCAGCAGCCAAGATCAGAGGAGGGTGGGAGGCTACACCTTC. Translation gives CASSQDQRRVGGYTF.

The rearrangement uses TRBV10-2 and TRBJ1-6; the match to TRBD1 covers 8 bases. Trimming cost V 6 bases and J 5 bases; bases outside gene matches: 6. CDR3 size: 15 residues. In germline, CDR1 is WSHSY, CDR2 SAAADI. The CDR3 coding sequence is TGCGCCAGCAGACCAAAACAGGGGGATAATTCACCCCTCCACTTT. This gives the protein CASRPKQGDNSPLHF.